These 32 T cell receptor beta chains originate from one sample sequenced in a study of T-cell reconstitution after alpha-beta-depleted transplantation in children. Preparing the TCRbeta library involved the use of unique molecular identifiers. TCRdb independently ran MiXCR on the PCR reads; one entry per CDR3 protein. Here the sample spans hundreds of thousands of distinct CDR3 sequences, about 16% being singletons. The sequencing here drew on PBMCs from the stem cell graft donor, taken from the stem cell graft. The origin of the receptors is a human donor who donated a stem cell graft to a child with acute lymphoblastic leukemia.

The V call is TRBV21-1, the J call TRBJ2-1. TRBV21-1 is flagged as a pseudogene. The CDR3 has 15 residues. The CDR3 spells CASSKAKPNSFWQFF. Written as DNA, the CDR3 is TGTGCCAGCAGCAAAGCCAAGCCAAATAGTTTCTGGCAGTTCTTC.

The chain links TRBV11-2 to TRBJ1-1, with no clear D. In germline, CDR1 is SGHAT, CDR2 FQNNGV. The length of the CDR3 is 11 residues. The V and J ends lost 8 bases and 3 bases respectively, with 7 bases between them. CDR3: CASSRYTEAFF. The CDR3 region has the DNA TGTGCCAGCTCGAGGTACACTGAAGCTTTCTTT.

This clonotype was detected a few times. The chain joins TRBV25-1 to TRBJ1-2; possibly TRBD1 for D (6 bases). Trimming shortened V by 4 bases and J by 5 bases, and 20 bases separated the two germline ends. The germline gives CDR1 MGHDK, CDR2 SYGVNS. The CDR3 is made up of 16 amino acids. This chain's CDR3 is CASSAFPRGGRYGYTF. The CDR3 bases are TGTGCCAGCAGTGCCTTTCCGAGGGGGGGTAGGTATGGCTACACCTTC.

This clonotype was seen a few times. This rearrangement joins TRBV5-1 to TRBJ1-4; 7 bases fit TRBD1. The CDR3 has 15 residues. Germline-derived CDR1 and CDR2 are SGHRS and YFSETQ. V dropped 0 bases and J dropped 8; count of bases not matched to a gene: 7. CDR3 region: CASSLEGTAGEKLFF. CDR3 sequence (DNA): TGCGCCAGCAGCTTGGAGGGGACAGCGGGAGAAAAACTGTTTTTT.

This chain links TRBV7-3 with TRBJ2-6; D may match TRBD1 or TRBD2 (7 bases each). This CDR3 has 20 residues. Between the trimmed V and J ends, which lost 1 base and 2 bases, there was a span of 21 bases. CDR1 and CDR2 from the germline V gene are SGHTA and FQGTGA. DNA of the CDR3: TGTGCCAGCAGCTTAAAGGGAGGGGACAGTCGAGTTGCTGGGGCCAACGTCCTGACTTTC. Amino acids: CASSLKGGDSRVAGANVLTF. Full variable domain (missing parts from reference TRBV7-3 and TRBJ2-6): GAGVSQTPSNKVTEKGKYVELRCDPISGHTALYWYRQSLGQGPEFLIYFQGTGAADDSGLPNDRFFAVRPEGSVSTLKIQRTERGDSAVYLCASSLKGGDSRVAGANVLTFGAGSRLTVL.

This clonotype was recorded a few times. The chain links TRBV6-1 to TRBJ2-3; 7 nucleotides align to TRBD2. Germline CDR1 is MNHNS and CDR2 is SASEGT. The CDR3 is 14 residues long. Germline trimming cut 6 bases from V and 2 bases from J; bases unmatched to any gene: 5. This CDR3 reads CASRDRDYTDTQYF. For the CDR3, the DNA is TGTGCCAGCAGGGACCGGGACTACACAGATACGCAGTATTTT.

This clonotype came up a few times. The chain combines TRBV12-3 or TRBV12-4 with TRBJ1-3; 7 bases match TRBD1. Germline trimming cut 5 bases from V and 8 bases from J; bases unmatched to any gene: 9. The CDR3 contains 14 residues. The CDR3 region has the DNA TGTGCCAGCAGTCCGACAGGGTATTCTTACACCATATATTTT. It is translated as CASSPTGYSYTIYF.

The chain joins TRBV6-1 to TRBJ2-2, with 7 bases identical to TRBD2. This CDR3 comprises 17 residues. The trim removed 2 bases at V and 4 bases at J, leaving 10 bases unmatched. CDR1 and CDR2 from the germline V gene are MNHNS and SASEGT. The CDR3 region has the DNA TGTGCCAGCAGTGAAAGGGGTGCGGGAGTCCCCACCGGGGAGCTGTTTTTT. Its translation: CASSERGAGVPTGELFF.

This clonotype has only a few counts. J is TRBJ2-7 and V is TRBV3-1; D is unclear. This CDR3 comprises 13 residues. CDR1 is LGHDT, CDR2 YNNKEL, per germline (reference sequence). Trimming left V 4 bases short and J 6 bases short, with 13 bases between. The DNA of the CDR3 is TGTGCCAGCAGCCCGCTCGGACGAAGCGAGCAGTACTTC. Residues: CASSPLGRSEQYF.

The chain employs TRBV5-1 and TRBJ2-1; D unclear. Germline lookup yields CDR1 SGHRS and CDR2 YFSETQ. The ends were cut back, 0 bases at V and 8 bases at J, with 15 bases in the middle. The CDR3 covers 15 residues. Here the CDR3 reads CASSLDYPLGHEQFF. Written as DNA, the CDR3 is TGCGCCAGCAGCTTGGACTACCCCCTTGGACATGAGCAGTTCTTC. The whole variable domain, filled in from reference TRBV5-1 and TRBJ2-1, reads KAGVTQTPRYLIKTRGQQVTLSCSPISGHRSVSWYQQTPGQGLQFLFEYFSETQRNKGNFPGRFSGRQFSNSRSEMNVSTLELGDSALYLCASSLDYPLGHEQFFGPGTRLTVL.

This clonotype was picked up a small number of times. The J gene is TRBJ2-5, the V gene TRBV27; D possibly corresponds to TRBD2 (6 bases). V gave up 5 bases and J gave up 5 bases, with 12 bases separating them. Germline V gene lookup returns CDR1 MNHEY and CDR2 SMNVEV (reference sequence). This CDR3 region has 13 residues. Written as DNA, the CDR3 is TGTGCCAGCAGTACCGTGGAGGGGGAGACCCAGTACTTC. This gives the protein CASSTVEGETQYF.

The chain employs TRBV11-2 and TRBJ1-1; D unresolved. From germline, CDR1 is SGHAT and CDR2 FQNNGV. Trimming left V 3 bases short and J 6 bases short, with 8 bases between. This CDR3 has 12 amino acids. CDR3 region: CASSFVAAEAFF. Here the CDR3 DNA reads TGTGCCAGCAGCTTCGTGGCAGCTGAAGCTTTCTTT.

This chain joins TRBV20-1 and TRBJ2-1, with TRBD2 as a possible D gene (6 bases). This CDR3 is built from 14 residues. Germline V gives CDR1 DFQATT, CDR2 SNEGSKA (reference sequence). V lost 4 bases and J 0 bases, leaving 10 bases between the germline ends. The CDR3 here is CSATRGSSYNEQFF. The CDR3 nucleotides read TGCAGTGCTACCCGGGGGAGCTCCTACAATGAGCAGTTCTTC.

V usage is TRBV12-3 or TRBV12-4 and J usage is TRBJ1-2, with D possibly TRBD1 on 6 matching bases. The CDR3 has 17 amino acids. V was clipped by 2 bases and J by 4 bases, with 20 bases between them. CDR3 nucleotide sequence: TGTGCCAGCAGTTTACATTTATTCGGGGGCGGGGTCTATGGCTACACCTTC. This sequence encodes CASSLHLFGGGVYGYTF.

The chain uses TRBV21-1 and TRBJ2-2. TRBV21-1 is a pseudogene locus. The CDR3 consists of 15 residues. CDR3 sequence (DNA): TGTGCCAGCAGCAAGTATGGGAAGAACACCGGGGAGCTGTTTTTT. Amino acid sequence: CASSKYGKNTGELFF.

The rearrangement links TRBV6-1 to TRBJ2-1; TRBD2 matches at 8 bases. The CDR3 consists of 15 residues. Germline V gene sequence: CDR1 MNHNS, CDR2 SASEGT. V shed 6 bases, J shed 0 bases, and the junction held 4 bases outside the gene matches. The CDR3 sequence: CASRFSGSSYNEQFF. The DNA for the CDR3 is TGTGCCAGCAGATTCAGCGGGAGCTCCTACAATGAGCAGTTCTTC.

The rearrangement joins TRBV20-1 to TRBJ2-5; no firm D call. The CDR3 loop spans 14 amino acids. Germline CDR1 reads DFQATT; CDR2 reads SNEGSKA (reference sequence). The V gene lost 6 bases and the J gene lost 4 bases, with 18 bases spanning the gap. The CDR3 reads CSAPVPRGSETQYF. The CDR3 DNA reads TGCAGTGCCCCCGTGCCACGAGGATCAGAGACCCAGTACTTC.

This clonotype turned up a few times. The rearrangement links TRBV7-9 to TRBJ2-7; no clear D gene. Germline lookup yields CDR1 SEHNR and CDR2 FQNEAQ (reference sequence). Trimming removed 0 bases at V and 6 bases at J, with 6 bases between. The CDR3 sequence is 12 residues long. The CDR3 loop is CASSLATIEQYF. In nucleotides, the CDR3 is TGTGCCAGCAGCTTAGCAACTATCGAGCAGTACTTC.

The chain carries TRBV19 and TRBJ1-5; D is possibly TRBD1 (6 bases). The CDR3 covers 16 residues. Germline CDR1 reads LNHDA; CDR2 reads SQIVND (reference sequence). With 7 bases removed from V and 4 bases from J, the gap between germline ends came to 20 bases. The CDR3 bases are TGTGCCAGTATCCCCCCCGGCAGGGGTGCAAATCAGCCCCAGCATTTT. Protein sequence: CASIPPGRGANQPQHF.

The chain couples TRBV29-1 to TRBJ1-3; 7 nucleotides match TRBD1. Germline V gene data show CDR1 as SQVTM and CDR2 as ANQGSEA. The CDR3 length is 14 residues. After removal of 6 bases from V and 0 bases from J, the junction contained 5 bases not matched to a gene. CDR3 coding DNA: TGCAGCGTCAAGACAGGGCGCTCTGGAAACACCATATATTTT. Its translation: CSVKTGRSGNTIYF. Using reference TRBV29-1 and TRBJ1-3 for the parts outside the CDR3, the full variable domain is SAVISQKPSRDICQRGTSLTIQCQVDSQVTMMFWYRQQPGQSLTLIATANQGSEATYESGFVIDKFPISRPNLTFSTLTVSNMSPEDSSIYLCSVKTGRSGNTIYFGEGSWLTVV.

This clonotype has more than one count but fewer than ten. This chain links TRBV5-1 with TRBJ2-1; 10 nucleotides match TRBD2. Germline assignment: CDR1 SGHRS and CDR2 YFSETQ. The V and J ends lost 0 bases and 9 bases, in that order; junction bases with no gene match: 6. The CDR3 contains 15 residues. The CDR3 DNA is TGCGCCAGCAGCTTGGCCAGCGGGAGGGCCGGTGAGCAGTTCTTC. Protein sequence: CASSLASGRAGEQFF.

J is TRBJ2-5 and V is TRBV5-1, with D hard to call. V lost 4 bases to trimming and J lost 0 bases, with 13 bases between them. Per the germline V gene, CDR1 is SGHRS and CDR2 is YFSETQ. This CDR3 has 15 residues. The CDR3 loop reads CASSESFGYQETQYF. For the CDR3, the DNA is TGCGCCAGCAGCGAGTCGTTCGGGTACCAAGAGACCCAGTACTTC.

This clonotype turned up a few times. The rearrangement joins TRBV3-1 to TRBJ2-1; D may be TRBD1 or TRBD2 (5 bases each). The CDR3 is made up of 20 amino acids. Trimming stripped 6 bases from V and 6 bases from J, with 33 bases between. Germline CDR1 reads LGHDT; CDR2 reads YNNKEL (reference sequence). The DNA for the CDR3 is TGTGCCAGCAGACACAAAAAGATTACGGACCGGGACCCCACCTCCAATGAGCAGTTCTTC. It specifies CASRHKKITDRDPTSNEQFF.

This clonotype has just one count. A read error may produce the germline difference seen at one junction end. The chain carries TRBV11-1 and TRBJ2-3; D is undetermined. The CDR3 has 14 residues. The germline gives CDR1 SGHAT, CDR2 FQDESV (reference sequence). Here the CDR3 DNA reads TGTGCCAGCAGCTTCTTTAGGAGCACAGCTACGCAGTATTTT. This translates into CASSFFRSTATQYF.

This chain joins TRBV7-3 and TRBJ2-7; D possibly matches TRBD1 or TRBD2 (5 bases each). CDR1 and CDR2 from the germline V gene are SGHTA and FQGTGA. V was cut by 5 bases and J by 7 bases, with 24 bases left in between. This CDR3 is built from 16 residues. CDR3 region: CASSPTLAGTKGEQYF. The DNA of the CDR3 is TGTGCCAGCAGCCCGACCCTCGCCGGGACCAAGGGGGAGCAGTACTTC.

This clonotype occurred a few times. The chain carries TRBV4-1 and TRBJ1-2, with TRBD1 matching 8 bases. Germline V gives CDR1 MGHRA, CDR2 YSYEKL. The CDR3 consists of 17 residues. Unmatched junction bases numbered 19, after V lost 6 bases and J lost 7 bases. The CDR3 reads CASRDLFRDRPRGGYTF. The CDR3 bases are TGCGCCAGCAGAGATCTGTTCAGGGACAGGCCTCGGGGTGGCTACACCTTC.

The gene calls are TRBV14 and TRBJ2-7; 11 positions match TRBD2. The J segment lost 1 base and the V segment lost 4 bases, leaving 12 bases of the junction unmatched. Germline V gene lookup returns CDR1 SGHDN and CDR2 FVKESK. The CDR3 sequence is 18 residues long. The CDR3 coding sequence is TGTGCCAGCAGCCGCCGAGGGACTAGCGGTACGTTGTCCTACGAGCAGTACTTC. It yields the protein CASSRRGTSGTLSYEQYF.

This rearrangement joins TRBV11-2 to TRBJ2-7, with D possibly matching TRBD2 (6 bases). Germline CDR1 and CDR2: SGHAT and FQNNGV. Trimming took 5 bases from V and 6 from J, leaving 20 bases between them. There are 15 residues in the CDR3. This chain's CDR3 is CASSRTFGSGFEQYF. As DNA, the CDR3 is TGTGCCAGCAGCCGAACTTTCGGGAGCGGTTTCGAGCAGTACTTC.

This clonotype has just a few counts. CDR3 residues: CASSYLSYEQYF. Here the CDR3 DNA reads TGTGCCAGCAGTTACCTTTCGTACGAGCAGTACTTC. V is TRBV12-3 or TRBV12-4 and J is TRBJ2-7; D remains unclear. Deletions cut 4 bases from V and 4 bases from J, with 8 bases between. This CDR3 is 12 amino acids long.

The chain couples TRBV5-1 to TRBJ2-7; D call uncertain. This CDR3 region has 14 residues. CDR1 SGHRS and CDR2 YFSETQ come from the germline V gene. V gave up 0 bases and J gave up 3 bases, with 10 bases separating them. This chain's CDR3 is CASSLESGFYEQYF. In nucleotides, the CDR3 is TGCGCCAGCAGCTTGGAGTCCGGATTCTACGAGCAGTACTTC. The full variable domain, rest sourced from reference TRBV5-1 and TRBJ2-7, is KAGVTQTPRYLIKTRGQQVTLSCSPISGHRSVSWYQQTPGQGLQFLFEYFSETQRNKGNFPGRFSGRQFSNSRSEMNVSTLELGDSALYLCASSLESGFYEQYFGPGTRLTVT.

This clonotype occurred a few times. The chain recombines TRBV18 with TRBJ2-3; D might be TRBD2 (5 bases). CDR3 length: 16 residues. Germline-derived CDR1 and CDR2 are KGHSH and LQKENI. V lost 1 base, J lost 2 bases, and 13 bases lay in between. In DNA, the CDR3 is TGTGCCAGCTCACCACGCCTCTCTAGCCACACAGATACGCAGTATTTT. Residues: CASSPRLSSHTDTQYF.

This clonotype was counted a few times. This chain uses TRBV12-3 or TRBV12-4 with TRBJ1-5; D gene uncertain. With 1 base removed from V and 4 bases from J, the gap between germline ends came to 8 bases. The CDR3 runs to 14 residues. CDR3 in DNA: TGTGCCAGCAGTTTAGAATCGGTAAATCAGCCCCAGCATTTT. This sequence encodes CASSLESVNQPQHF.